This TCR beta chain was observed in a study of blood T cell repertoires in COVID-19. For the study at large: Acute and convalescent COVID-19 specimens originated in the United States, Italy and Spain. Nucleic acid was either cDNA or gDNA, and it came from T cells, B-cell-depleted T cells, or PBMCs.

V lost 4 bases and J 6 bases, leaving 9 bases between the germline ends. CDR1 is MNHNY and CDR2 is SVGAGI in the germline V gene (reference sequence). This CDR3 has 13 amino acids. Per the original methods: By means of reference gene primer amplification, nucleated cell counts were estimated. Sequencing used immunoSEQ multiplex PCR; TCRdb keeps in-frame clones, though not all of them. V, J and clone size are those of that table, while D and trimming were read from the DNA. The repertoire holds some 76,000 clones, with around nine tenths as singletons. This TCR was recovered from a human donor in a cohort sampled during active COVID-19. The sequencing sample was made of peripheral blood. The gene calls are TRBV6-6 and TRBJ2-2; weak D call: TRBD2 (7 bases). CDR3 loop: CASSWGGPGELFF. DNA of the CDR3: TGTGCCAGCAGTTGGGGGGGGCCCGGGGAGCTGTTTTTT.